This T cell receptor beta chain was observed in a study of T cell responses to AZD1222 COVID-19 vaccine. Germline V lookup: CDR1 SQVTM, CDR2 ANQGSEA. This CDR3 has 12 residues. Generated by immunoSEQ multiplex PCR, the TCRdb table keeps only in-frame clones and is missing some. The profile shows about 80,000 clones, approximately 83% of them singletons. V usage is TRBV29-1 and J usage is TRBJ2-5, with 7 bases identical to TRBD1. Material: peripheral blood, obtained 28 days after the second AZD1222 dose. The TCR comes from an adult who received the AZD1222 COVID-19 vaccine. CDR3 bases: TGCAGGGTTCCGGGACAGCAAGAGACCCAGTACTTC. It yields the protein CRVPGQQETQYF.